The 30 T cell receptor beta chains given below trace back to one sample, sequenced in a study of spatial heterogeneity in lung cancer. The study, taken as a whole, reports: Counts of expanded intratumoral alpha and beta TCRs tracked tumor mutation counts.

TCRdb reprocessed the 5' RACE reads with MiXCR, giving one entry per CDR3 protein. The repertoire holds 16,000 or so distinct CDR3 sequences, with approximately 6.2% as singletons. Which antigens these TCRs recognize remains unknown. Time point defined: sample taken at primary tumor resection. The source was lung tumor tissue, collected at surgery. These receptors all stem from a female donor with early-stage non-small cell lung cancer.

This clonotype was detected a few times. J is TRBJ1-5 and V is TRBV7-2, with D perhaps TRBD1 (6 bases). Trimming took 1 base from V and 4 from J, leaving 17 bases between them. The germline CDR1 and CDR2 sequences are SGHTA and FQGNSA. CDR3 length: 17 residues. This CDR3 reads CASSLDRLQGGNQPQHF. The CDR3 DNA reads TGTGCCAGCAGCTTAGATAGGCTACAGGGCGGTAATCAGCCCCAGCATTTT.

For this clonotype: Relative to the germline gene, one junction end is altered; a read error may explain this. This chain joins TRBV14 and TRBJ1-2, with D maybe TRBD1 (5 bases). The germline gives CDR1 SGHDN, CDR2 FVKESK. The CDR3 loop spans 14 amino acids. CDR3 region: CAGSPTRGFYGYTF. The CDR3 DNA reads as TGTGCCGGCAGCCCAACACGGGGCTTCTATGGCTACACCTTC.

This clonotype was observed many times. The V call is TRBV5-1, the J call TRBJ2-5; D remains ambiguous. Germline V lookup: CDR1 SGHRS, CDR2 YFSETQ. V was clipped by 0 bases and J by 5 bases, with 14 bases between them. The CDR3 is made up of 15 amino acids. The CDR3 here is CASSLGTHSQETQYF. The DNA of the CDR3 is TGCGCCAGCAGCTTGGGCACCCACTCACAGGAGACCCAGTACTTC.

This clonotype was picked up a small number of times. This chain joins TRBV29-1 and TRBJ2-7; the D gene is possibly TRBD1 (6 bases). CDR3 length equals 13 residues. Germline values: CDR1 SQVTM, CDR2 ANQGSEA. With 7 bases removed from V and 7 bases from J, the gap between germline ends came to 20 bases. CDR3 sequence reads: CSAGTTDTGEQYF. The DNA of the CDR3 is TGCAGCGCCGGGACAACCGATACCGGGGAGCAGTACTTC.

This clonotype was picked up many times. The chain's CDR3 is CASSLSGTPHLQYF. In DNA, the CDR3 is TGTGCCAGCAGTTTATCAGGGACTCCACATCTTCAGTACTTC. The chain joins TRBV27 to TRBJ2-7, with D perhaps TRBD2 (6 bases). The CDR3 is 14 amino acids. Germline CDR1 and CDR2: MNHEY and SMNVEV (reference sequence). V gave up 0 bases and J gave up 10 bases, with 16 bases separating them.

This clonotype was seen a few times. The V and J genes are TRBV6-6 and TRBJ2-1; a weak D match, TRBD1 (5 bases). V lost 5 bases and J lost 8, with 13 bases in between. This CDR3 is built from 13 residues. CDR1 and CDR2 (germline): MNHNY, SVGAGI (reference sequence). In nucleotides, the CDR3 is TGTGCCAGCAGTACCGGCAGGGTAGATGAGCAGTTCTTC. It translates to CASSTGRVDEQFF.

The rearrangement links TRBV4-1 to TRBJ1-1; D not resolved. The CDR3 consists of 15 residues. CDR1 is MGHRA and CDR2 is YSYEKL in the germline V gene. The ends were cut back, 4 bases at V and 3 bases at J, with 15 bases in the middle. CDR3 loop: CASSPNALVYTEAFF. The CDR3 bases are TGCGCCAGCAGCCCCAACGCCCTAGTATACACTGAAGCTTTCTTT.

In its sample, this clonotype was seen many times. CDR3 amino acids: CASPSRVTNYGYTF. DNA of the CDR3: TGTGCCAGCCCTTCCCGAGTCACTAACTATGGCTACACCTTC. The chain links TRBV27 to TRBJ1-2; D not resolved. The V end lost 8 bases, the J end lost 0 bases, and 13 bases lay between the germline ends. This CDR3 is 14 amino acids long. CDR1 and CDR2 (germline): MNHEY, SMNVEV (reference sequence).

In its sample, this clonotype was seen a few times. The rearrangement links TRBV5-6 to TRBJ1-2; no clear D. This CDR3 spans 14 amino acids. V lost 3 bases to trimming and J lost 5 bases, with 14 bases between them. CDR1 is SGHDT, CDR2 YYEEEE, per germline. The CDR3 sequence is CASSSPDSVYGYTF. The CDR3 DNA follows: TGTGCCAGCAGCTCCCCGGATTCTGTGTATGGCTACACCTTC.

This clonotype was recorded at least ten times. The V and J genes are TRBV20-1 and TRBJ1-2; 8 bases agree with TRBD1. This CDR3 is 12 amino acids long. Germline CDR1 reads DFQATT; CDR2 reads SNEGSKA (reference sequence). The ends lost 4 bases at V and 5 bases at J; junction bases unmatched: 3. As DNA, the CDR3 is TGCAGTGCTACCAGGGGGCAATATGGCTACACCTTC. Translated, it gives CSATRGQYGYTF.

The CDR3, as DNA: TGCAGTGCTCACCATTTAAAAAGCGGGGGACCGGGTGAGCAGTTCTTC. Translating it yields CSAHHLKSGGPGEQFF. The genes are TRBV20-1 and TRBJ2-1; 8 bases are a match to TRBD2. There are 16 residues in the CDR3. Losses at the gene ends were 5 bases for V and 9 bases for J; bases not matched to a gene: 18. Germline loops: CDR1 DFQATT, CDR2 SNEGSKA (reference sequence).

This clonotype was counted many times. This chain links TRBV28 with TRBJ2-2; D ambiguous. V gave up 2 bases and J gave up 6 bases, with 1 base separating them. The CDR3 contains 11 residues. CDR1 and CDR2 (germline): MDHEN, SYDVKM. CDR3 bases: TGTGCCAGCAGTTTAGCCGGGGAGCTGTTTTTT. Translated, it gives CASSLAGELFF.

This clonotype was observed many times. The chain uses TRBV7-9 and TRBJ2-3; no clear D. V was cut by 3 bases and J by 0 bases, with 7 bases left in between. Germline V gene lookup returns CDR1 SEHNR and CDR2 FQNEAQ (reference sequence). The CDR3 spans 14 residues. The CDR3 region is CASSLIASTDTQYF. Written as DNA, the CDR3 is TGTGCCAGCAGCTTGATAGCTAGCACAGATACGCAGTATTTT. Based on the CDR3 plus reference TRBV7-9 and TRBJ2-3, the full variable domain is DTGVSQNPRHKITKRGQNVTFRCDPISEHNRLYWYRQTLGQGPEFLTYFQNEAQLEKSRLLSDRFSAERPKGSFSTLEIQRTEQGDSAMYLCASSLIASTDTQYFGPGTRLTVL.

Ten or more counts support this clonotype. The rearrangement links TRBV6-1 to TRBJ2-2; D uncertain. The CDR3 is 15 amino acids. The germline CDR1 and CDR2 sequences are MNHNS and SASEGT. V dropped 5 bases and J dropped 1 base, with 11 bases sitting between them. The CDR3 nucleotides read TGTGCCAGCAGTTCTCAGAACTTGAACACCGGGGAGCTGTTTTTT. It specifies CASSSQNLNTGELFF.

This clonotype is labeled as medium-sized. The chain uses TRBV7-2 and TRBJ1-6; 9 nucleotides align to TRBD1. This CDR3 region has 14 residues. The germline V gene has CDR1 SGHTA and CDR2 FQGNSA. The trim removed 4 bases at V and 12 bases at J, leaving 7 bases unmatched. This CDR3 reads CASSYNRGREPLHF. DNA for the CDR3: TGTGCCAGCAGCTATAACAGGGGGCGCGAACCCCTCCACTTT.

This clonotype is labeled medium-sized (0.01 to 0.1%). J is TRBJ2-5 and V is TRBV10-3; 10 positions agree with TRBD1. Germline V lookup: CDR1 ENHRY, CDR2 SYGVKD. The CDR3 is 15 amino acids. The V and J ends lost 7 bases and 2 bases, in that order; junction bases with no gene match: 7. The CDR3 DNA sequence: TGTGCCATCAACTCAGGACAGGGGGGACAAGAGACCCAGTACTTC. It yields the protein CAINSGQGGQETQYF.

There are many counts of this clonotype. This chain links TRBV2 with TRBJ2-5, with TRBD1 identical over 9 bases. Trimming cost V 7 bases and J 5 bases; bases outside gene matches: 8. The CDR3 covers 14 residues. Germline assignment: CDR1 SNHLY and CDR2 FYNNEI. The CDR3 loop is CASKMTGGGETQYF. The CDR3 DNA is TGTGCCAGCAAGATGACAGGGGGAGGTGAGACCCAGTACTTC.

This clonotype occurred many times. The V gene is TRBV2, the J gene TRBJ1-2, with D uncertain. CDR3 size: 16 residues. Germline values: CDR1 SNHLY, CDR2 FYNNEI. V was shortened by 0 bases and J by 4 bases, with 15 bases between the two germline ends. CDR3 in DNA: TGTGCCAGCAGTGAAGCCCCCGGCGAGGCAATCTATGGCTACACCTTC. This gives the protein CASSEAPGEAIYGYTF.

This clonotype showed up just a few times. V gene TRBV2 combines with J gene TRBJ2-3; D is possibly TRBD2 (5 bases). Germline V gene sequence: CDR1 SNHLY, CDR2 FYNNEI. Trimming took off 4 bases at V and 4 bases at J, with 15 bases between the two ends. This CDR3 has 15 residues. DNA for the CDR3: TGTGCCAGCAGTGCGGAGGACGGCGTGGCAGATACGCAGTATTTT. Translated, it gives CASSAEDGVADTQYF. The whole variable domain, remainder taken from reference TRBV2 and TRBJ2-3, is EPEVTQTPSHQVTQMGQEVILRCVPISNHLYFYWYRQILGQKVEFLVSFYNNEISEKSEIFDDQFSVERPDGSNFTLKIRSTKLEDSAMYFCASSAEDGVADTQYFGPGTRLTVL.

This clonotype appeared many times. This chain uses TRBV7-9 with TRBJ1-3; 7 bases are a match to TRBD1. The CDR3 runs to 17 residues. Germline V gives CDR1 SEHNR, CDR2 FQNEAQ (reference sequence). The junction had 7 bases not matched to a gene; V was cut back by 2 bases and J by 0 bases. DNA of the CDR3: TGTGCCAGCAGCTTACTCTCCCGGGACAGCTCTGGAAACACCATATATTTT. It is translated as CASSLLSRDSSGNTIYF.

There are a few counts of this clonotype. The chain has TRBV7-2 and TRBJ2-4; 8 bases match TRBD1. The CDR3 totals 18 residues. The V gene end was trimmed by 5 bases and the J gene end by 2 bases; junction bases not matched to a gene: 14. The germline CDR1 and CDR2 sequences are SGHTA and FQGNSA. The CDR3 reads CASSQIRSGTGSKNIQYF. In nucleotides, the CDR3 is TGTGCCAGCAGCCAAATTCGCTCCGGGACAGGTTCCAAAAACATTCAGTACTTC.

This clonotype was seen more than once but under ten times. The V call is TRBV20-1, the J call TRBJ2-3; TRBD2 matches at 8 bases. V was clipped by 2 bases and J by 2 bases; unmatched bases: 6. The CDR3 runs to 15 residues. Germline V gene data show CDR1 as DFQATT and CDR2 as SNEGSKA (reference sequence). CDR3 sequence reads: CSARRPAGDTDTQYF. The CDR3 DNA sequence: TGCAGTGCTAGACGTCCAGCGGGGGACACAGATACGCAGTATTTT.

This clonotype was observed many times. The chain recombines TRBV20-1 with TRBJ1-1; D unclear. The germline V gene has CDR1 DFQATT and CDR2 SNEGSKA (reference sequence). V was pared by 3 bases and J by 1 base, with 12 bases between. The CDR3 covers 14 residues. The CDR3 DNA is TGCAGTGCTAGGAGGCCGGGCAGGAACACTGAAGCTTTCTTT. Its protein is CSARRPGRNTEAFF.

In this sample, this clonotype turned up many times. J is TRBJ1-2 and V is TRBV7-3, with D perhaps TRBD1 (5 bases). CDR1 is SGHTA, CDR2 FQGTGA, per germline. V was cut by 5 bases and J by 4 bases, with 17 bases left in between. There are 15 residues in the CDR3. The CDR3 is CASSPKGDGPYGYTF. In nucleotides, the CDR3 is TGTGCCAGCAGCCCCAAAGGGGACGGACCCTATGGCTACACCTTC.

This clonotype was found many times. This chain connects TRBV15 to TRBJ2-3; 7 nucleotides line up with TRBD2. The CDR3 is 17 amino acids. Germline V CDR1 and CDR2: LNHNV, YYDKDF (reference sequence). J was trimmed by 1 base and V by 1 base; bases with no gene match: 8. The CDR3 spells CATSRGEGAGGTDTQYF. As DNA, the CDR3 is TGTGCCACCAGCAGAGGGGAGGGTGCGGGGGGCACAGATACGCAGTATTTT. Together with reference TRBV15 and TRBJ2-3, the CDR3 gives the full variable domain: DAMVIQNPRYQVTQFGKPVTLSCSQTLNHNVMYWYQQKSSQAPKLLFHYYDKDFNNEADTPDNFQSRRPNTSFCFLDIRSPGLGDTAMYLCATSRGEGAGGTDTQYFGPGTRLTVL.

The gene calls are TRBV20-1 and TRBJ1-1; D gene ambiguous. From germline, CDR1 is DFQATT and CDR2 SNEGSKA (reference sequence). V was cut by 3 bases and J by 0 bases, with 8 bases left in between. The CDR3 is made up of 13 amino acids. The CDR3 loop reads CSARPDMNTEAFF. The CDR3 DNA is TGCAGTGCTAGGCCAGACATGAACACTGAAGCTTTCTTT.

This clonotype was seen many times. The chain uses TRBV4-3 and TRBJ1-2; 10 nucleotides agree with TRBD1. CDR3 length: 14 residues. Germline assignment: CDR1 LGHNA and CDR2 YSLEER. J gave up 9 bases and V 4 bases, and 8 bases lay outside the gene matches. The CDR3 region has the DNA TGCGCCAGCAGCCCCAGGACAGGGGGGGTAAGCTACACCTTC. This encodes CASSPRTGGVSYTF.

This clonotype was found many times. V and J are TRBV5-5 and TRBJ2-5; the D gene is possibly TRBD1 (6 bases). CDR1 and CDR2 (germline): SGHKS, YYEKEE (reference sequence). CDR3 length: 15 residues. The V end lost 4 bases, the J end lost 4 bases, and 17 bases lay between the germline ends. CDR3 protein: CASSRNMGAGETQYF. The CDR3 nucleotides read TGTGCCAGCAGCCGGAACATGGGGGCCGGAGAGACCCAGTACTTC.

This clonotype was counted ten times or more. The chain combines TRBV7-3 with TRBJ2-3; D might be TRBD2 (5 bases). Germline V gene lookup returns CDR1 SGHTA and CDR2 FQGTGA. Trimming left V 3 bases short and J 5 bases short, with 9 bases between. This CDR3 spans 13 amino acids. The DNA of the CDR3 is TGTGCCAGCAGCTTGGACTGGAAAGATACGCAGTATTTT. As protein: CASSLDWKDTQYF.

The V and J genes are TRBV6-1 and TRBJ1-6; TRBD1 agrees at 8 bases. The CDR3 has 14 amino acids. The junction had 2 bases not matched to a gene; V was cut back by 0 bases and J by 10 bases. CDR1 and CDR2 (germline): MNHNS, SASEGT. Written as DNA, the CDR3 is TGTGCCAGCAGTGAAGCCCCAGGGGGCTCACCCCTCCACTTT. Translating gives CASSEAPGGSPLHF.